This TCR beta chain was found in a study of blood T cell repertoires in COVID-19. Overall study: Samples came from the United States, Italy and Spain, spanning acute and convalescent COVID-19. From T cells, B-cell-depleted T cells, or PBMCs came the material, which was cDNA or gDNA.

Per the original data handling: Amplification of reference gene primers was used by the study to estimate nucleated cell counts. Measured with immunoSEQ multiplex PCR; TCRdb has only the in-frame clones, and not every one. V, J and clone size reflect that table, while D and trimming were determined from the DNA. The sample lists almost 55,000 clones, 70% to 90% occurring once. Trimming at V came to 1 base and at J to 3 bases, leaving 3 bases not matched to a gene. There are 14 residues in the CDR3. Germline assignment: CDR1 MNHEY and CDR2 SVGEGT. This receptor was taken from a human donor in a cohort sampled during active COVID-19. Sequences were obtained from peripheral blood. The chain has TRBV6-2 or TRBV6-3 and TRBJ2-7, with TRBD2 identical over 7 bases. The CDR3 DNA follows: TGTGCCAGCAGTTACTGGGGGGGAGGCTACGAGCAGTACTTC. Amino acid sequence: CASSYWGGGYEQYF.